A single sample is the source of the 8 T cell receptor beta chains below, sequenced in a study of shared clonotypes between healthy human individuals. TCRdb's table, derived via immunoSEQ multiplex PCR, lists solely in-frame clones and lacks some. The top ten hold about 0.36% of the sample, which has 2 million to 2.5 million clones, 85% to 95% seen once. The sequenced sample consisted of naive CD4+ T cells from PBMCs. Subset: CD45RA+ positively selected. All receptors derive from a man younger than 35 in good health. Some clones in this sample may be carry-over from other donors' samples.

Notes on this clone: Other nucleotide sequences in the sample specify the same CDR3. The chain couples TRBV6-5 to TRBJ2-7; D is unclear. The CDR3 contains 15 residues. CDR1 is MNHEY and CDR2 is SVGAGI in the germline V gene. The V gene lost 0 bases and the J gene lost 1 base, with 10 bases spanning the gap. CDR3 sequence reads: CASSYSSAYSYEQYF. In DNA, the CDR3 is TGTGCCAGCAGTTACTCGAGCGCATATTCCTACGAGCAGTACTTC.

The CDR3 DNA is TGTGCCAGCAGCGTAGATGGACAGGCCTCTACCCCCATCTACAATGAGCAGTTCTTC. Translation gives CASSVDGQASTPIYNEQFF. This chain joins TRBV9 and TRBJ2-1; 7 positions match TRBD1. V was clipped by 0 bases and J by 3 bases; unmatched bases: 15. Germline assignment: CDR1 SGDLS and CDR2 YYNGEE. The CDR3 sequence is 19 residues long.

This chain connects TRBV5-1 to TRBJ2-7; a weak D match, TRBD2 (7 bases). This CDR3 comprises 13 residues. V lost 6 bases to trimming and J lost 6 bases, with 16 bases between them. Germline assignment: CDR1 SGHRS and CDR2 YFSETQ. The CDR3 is CASTNTGGPEQYF. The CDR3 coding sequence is TGCGCCAGCACCAACACCGGGGGGCCCGAGCAGTACTTC.

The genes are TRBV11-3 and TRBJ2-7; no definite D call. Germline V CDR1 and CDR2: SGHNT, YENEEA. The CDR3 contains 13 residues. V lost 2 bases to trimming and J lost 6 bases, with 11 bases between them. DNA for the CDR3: TGTGCCAGCAGCTTAACGCTTGTTTCCGAGCAGTACTTC. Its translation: CASSLTLVSEQYF.

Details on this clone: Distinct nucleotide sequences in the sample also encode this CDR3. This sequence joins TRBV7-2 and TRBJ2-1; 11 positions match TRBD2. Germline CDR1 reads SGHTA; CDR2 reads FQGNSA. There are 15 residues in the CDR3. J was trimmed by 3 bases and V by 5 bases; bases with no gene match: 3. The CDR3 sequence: CASSLGLADYNEQFF. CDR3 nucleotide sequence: TGTGCCAGCAGCCTGGGACTAGCGGACTACAATGAGCAGTTCTTC.

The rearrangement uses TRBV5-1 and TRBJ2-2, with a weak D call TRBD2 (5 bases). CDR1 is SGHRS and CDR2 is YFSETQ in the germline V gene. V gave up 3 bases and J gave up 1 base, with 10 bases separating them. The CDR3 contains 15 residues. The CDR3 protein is CASSSVLGNTGELFF. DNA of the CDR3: TGCGCCAGCAGCTCCGTACTAGGGAACACCGGGGAGCTGTTTTTT.

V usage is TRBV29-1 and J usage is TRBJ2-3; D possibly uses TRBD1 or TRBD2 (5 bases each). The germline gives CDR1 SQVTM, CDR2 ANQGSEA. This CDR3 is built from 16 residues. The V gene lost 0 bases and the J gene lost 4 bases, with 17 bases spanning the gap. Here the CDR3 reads CSVEDTWGEGPDTQYF. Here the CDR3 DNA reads TGCAGCGTTGAAGATACGTGGGGCGAGGGCCCAGATACGCAGTATTTT.

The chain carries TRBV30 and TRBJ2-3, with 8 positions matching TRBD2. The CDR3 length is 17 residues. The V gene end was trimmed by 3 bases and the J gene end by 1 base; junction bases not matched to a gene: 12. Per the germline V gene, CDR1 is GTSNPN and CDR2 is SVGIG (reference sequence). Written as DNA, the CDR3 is TGTGCCTGGAGCGCACCTTATAGCGGGATAGGCACAGATACGCAGTATTTT. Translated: CAWSAPYSGIGTDTQYF. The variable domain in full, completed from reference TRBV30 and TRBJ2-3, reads SQTIHQWPATLVQPVGSPLSLECTVEGTSNPNLYWYRQAAGRGLQLLFYSVGIGQISSEVPQNLSASRPQDRQFILSSKKLLLSDSGFYLCAWSAPYSGIGTDTQYFGPGTRLTVL.